A selection of T cell receptor beta chains follows, all from one sample in a study of beta chain features in type 1 diabetes. TCRdb's copy holds only in-frame clones and misses some; the assay was immunoSEQ multiplex PCR. The sample yields 350,000 to 450,000 clones, around 12% seen once. The sample comprised naive CD4+ T cells from blood. All receptors come from a woman between 18 and 29 years old with type 1 diabetes. Both conserved end residues are part of each CDR3. A D gene is named only where the DNA matches it firmly. A row's size may be missing; if present it is once, few, many or a size class.

>-|TRBJ2-5|TRBV28|few
CASSFSGRETQYF
TGTGCCAGCAGTTTTAGCGGTCGAGAGACCCAGTACTTC
>-|TRBJ1-2|TRBV4-3|few
CASSPNQGPPYGYTF
TGCGCCAGCAGCCCTAACCAGGGGCCACCCTATGGCTACACCTTC
>-|TRBJ2-1|TRBV5-4|few
CASSLVANYNEQFF
TGTGCCAGCAGCTTGGTAGCGAACTACAATGAGCAGTTCTTC
>TRBD2|TRBJ2-3|TRBV9|-
CASSVAPSGVNTDTQYF
TGTGCCAGCAGCGTAGCCCCTAGCGGGGTGAACACAGATACGCAGTATTTT
>-|TRBJ2-2|TRBV25-1|-
CASSGADTYTGELFF
TGTGCCAGCAGTGGGGCGGACACGTACACCGGGGAGCTGTTTTTT
>-|TRBJ2-4|TRBV30|-
CAWSLGQKNIQYF
TGTGCCTGGAGTTTGGGGCAGAAAAACATTCAGTACTTC
>-|TRBJ2-7|TRBV6-6|few
CASSYADMNSYEQYF
TGTGCCAGCAGTTACGCCGACATGAACTCCTACGAGCAGTACTTC
>-|TRBJ2-3|TRBV7-9|-
CASSRTDTDTQYF
TGTGCCAGCAGCAGGACAGACACAGATACGCAGTATTTT
>TRBD2|TRBJ2-5|TRBV7-8|few
CASSLDPAGGRETQYF
TGTGCCAGCAGCTTAGACCCAGCGGGAGGGCGGGAGACCCAGTACTTC
>-|TRBJ2-7|TRBV30|-
CACRGGAYEQYF
TGTGCCTGCCGAGGTGGAGCCTACGAGCAGTACTTC
>-|TRBJ2-1|TRBV5-4|few
CASNPQLADEQFF
TGTGCCAGCAACCCCCAGCTAGCCGATGAGCAGTTCTTC
>-|TRBJ2-3|TRBV5-1|few
CASSLAGGTDTQYF
TGCGCCAGCAGCTTGGCCGGGGGCACAGATACGCAGTATTTT
>-|TRBJ2-1|TRBV29-1|few
CSVDAGIYNEQFF
TGCAGCGTTGATGCGGGCATATACAATGAGCAGTTCTTC
>TRBD2|TRBJ2-1|TRBV9|few
CASSPRTSSYNEQFF
TGTGCCAGCAGCCCCCGGACTAGCTCCTACAATGAGCAGTTCTTC
>TRBD2|TRBJ2-3|TRBV5-1|-
CASTPRVAGVDTQYF
TGCGCCAGCACCCCGAGGGTGGCGGGGGTCGATACGCAGTATTTT
>TRBD2|TRBJ2-3|TRBV7-8|-
CASSSFLTSGITDTQYF
TGTGCCAGCAGCTCGTTCCTGACTAGCGGGATTACAGATACGCAGTATTTT
>-|TRBJ1-1|TRBV11-2|-
CASSLVALTEAFF
TGTGCCAGCAGCTTAGTAGCCCTCACTGAAGCTTTCTTT
>-|TRBJ2-5|TRBV5-4|-
CASSTPSAKETQYF
TGTGCCAGCAGCACTCCTTCCGCCAAAGAGACCCAGTACTTC
>TRBD1|TRBJ2-7|TRBV7-9|-
CASSSGTGSYEQYF
TGTGCCAGCAGCTCCGGGACAGGGAGCTACGAGCAGTACTTC
>TRBD2|TRBJ2-3|TRBV7-3|few
CASSQGTSGKGSTDTQYF
TGTGCCAGCAGCCAAGGGACTAGCGGGAAGGGCAGCACAGATACGCAGTATTTT
>-|TRBJ1-2|TRBV13|-
CASSLGDTGPGNGYTF
TGTGCCAGCAGCTTAGGGGATACAGGGCCTGGCAATGGCTACACCTTC
>-|TRBJ2-5|TRBV27|-
CASTVRETQYF
TGTGCCAGCACCGTTCGGGAGACCCAGTACTTC
>TRBD1|TRBJ1-2|TRBV7-8|few
CASSPGTVWGYTF
TGTGCCAGCAGCCCCGGGACAGTATGGGGCTACACCTTC
>TRBD2|TRBJ2-1|TRBV7-2|few
CASSLVAGGSNEQFF
TGTGCCAGCAGCTTAGTGGCGGGAGGGAGTAATGAGCAGTTCTTC
>-|TRBJ2-3|TRBV4-3|-
CASSQDKGQRSTDTQYF
TGCGCCAGCAGCCAAGATAAAGGCCAGCGTAGCACAGATACGCAGTATTTT
>TRBD1|TRBJ1-6|TRBV30|-
CAWSGQGGSPLHF
TGTGCCTGGAGTGGACAGGGAGGTTCACCCCTCCACTTT
>-|TRBJ1-5|TRBV6-5|few
CASSYSSSPNQPQHF
TGTGCCAGCAGTTACTCGTCTAGCCCCAATCAGCCCCAGCATTTT
>TRBD1|TRBJ2-7|TRBV5-1|few
CASRTGDSYEQYF
TGCGCCAGCAGGACAGGGGATTCCTACGAGCAGTACTTC
>TRBD2|TRBJ2-1|TRBV19|few
CASRRTSGGKEQFF
TGTGCCAGTAGACGGACTAGCGGGGGCAAAGAGCAGTTCTTC
>TRBD1|TRBJ2-1|TRBV4-3|few
CASSPRPGQGNNEQFF
TGCGCCAGCAGCCCGCGACCGGGACAGGGGAACAATGAGCAGTTCTTC
>TRBD2|TRBJ2-5|TRBV11-3|-
CASSSTSGETQYF
TGTGCCAGCAGCTCGACTAGCGGGGAGACCCAGTACTTC
>TRBD2|TRBJ2-1|TRBV19|-
CASSMGTSGGVMQFF
TGTGCCAGTAGTATGGGGACTAGCGGGGGAGTTATGCAGTTCTTC
>TRBD2|TRBJ2-2|TRBV9|-
CASSGSGRNTGELFF
TGTGCCAGCAGCGGTAGCGGGAGGAACACCGGGGAGCTGTTTTTT
>TRBD1|TRBJ1-6|TRBV14|-
CASSGTGGNSPLHF
TGTGCCAGCAGCGGGACAGGGGGAAATTCACCCCTCCACTTT
>-|TRBJ1-4|TRBV7-2|few
CASSLATGKSEKLFF
TGTGCCAGCAGCTTAGCTACAGGGAAGAGCGAAAAACTGTTTTTT
>TRBD2|TRBJ2-5|TRBV4-1|few
CASSQKLAGVRIVAETQYF
TGCGCCAGCAGCCAAAAACTAGCGGGAGTTCGCATAGTAGCAGAGACCCAGTACTTC
>-|TRBJ1-5|TRBV28|-
CASRSNQPQHF
TGTGCCAGCAGGTCAAATCAGCCCCAGCATTTT
>TRBD1|TRBJ2-7|TRBV18|few
CASSPRDRAYEQYF
TGTGCCAGCTCCCCTCGGGACAGGGCCTACGAGCAGTACTTC
>-|TRBJ2-2|TRBV11-2|few
CASSFTRGNTGELFF
TGTGCCAGCAGCTTTACCAGGGGCAACACCGGGGAGCTGTTTTTT
>-|TRBJ2-7|TRBV19|-
CASSLSDFPSEQYF
TGTGCCAGTAGTCTCTCGGACTTCCCATCGGAGCAGTACTTC
>-|TRBJ1-3|TRBV5-4|few
CASSPGHTFSGNTIYF
TGTGCCAGCAGTCCGGGACATACGTTCTCTGGAAACACCATATATTTT
>-|TRBJ1-2|TRBV19|few
CASSLRQSGYTF
TGTGCCAGTAGCCTGAGGCAGAGTGGCTACACCTTC
>TRBD1|TRBJ1-6|TRBV5-5|few
CASSLRTGGGYNSPLHF
TGTGCCAGCAGCTTGAGAACAGGGGGAGGATATAATTCACCCCTCCACTTT
>-|TRBJ2-5|TRBV4-1|few
CASSQLAIVETQYF
TGCGCCAGCAGCCAACTTGCTATCGTAGAGACCCAGTACTTC
>TRBD2|TRBJ2-5|TRBV30|-
CAWSRTSGQETQYF
TGTGCCTGGAGTAGGACTAGCGGCCAAGAGACCCAGTACTTC
>TRBD1|TRBJ1-4|TRBV2|few
CASSEGETGGEKLFF
TGTGCCAGCAGTGAAGGAGAGACAGGGGGCGAAAAACTGTTTTTT
>-|TRBJ1-1|TRBV7-9|few
CASSLPYTEAFF
TGTGCCAGCAGCTTACCGTACACTGAAGCTTTCTTT
>TRBD2|TRBJ2-7|TRBV4-1|-
CASSQGTLAGGRLGSYEQYF
TGCGCCAGCAGCCAAGGCACTCTAGCGGGAGGCCGTTTGGGCTCCTACGAGCAGTACTTC
>-|TRBJ2-1|TRBV14|-
CASSQDRNLAPDEQFF
TGTGCCAGCAGCCAAGACAGAAATCTCGCCCCAGATGAGCAGTTCTTC
>TRBD2|TRBJ2-5|TRBV4-3|-
CASSQESSGRETQYF
TGCGCCAGCAGCCAAGAAAGTAGCGGGAGGGAGACCCAGTACTTC
>-|TRBJ2-7|TRBV4-1|few
CASSQGKLASEQYF
TGCGCCAGCAGCCAAGGTAAACTAGCATCCGAGCAGTACTTC
>TRBD2|TRBJ2-1|TRBV28|few
CASSLGDSGSDLLYNEQFF
TGTGCCAGCAGTTTAGGTGATAGCGGGTCGGATCTTCTCTACAATGAGCAGTTCTTC